These T cell receptor beta chains were read from a single sample in a study of Graves' ophthalmopathy and Graves' hyperthyroidism. TCRdb used MiXCR to reprocess the multiplex PCR reads, holding one entry per CDR3 protein. The sample contains over a million distinct CDR3 sequences, less than 45% of which appear only once. Material: peripheral blood or thyroid tissue (not recorded which). The receptors were gathered from an adult man with Graves' hyperthyroidism. Each CDR3 is given with its conserved first and last residue. The D gene is left open where the match is weak. The listing skips clone size in some rows; elsewhere it reads once, few, many or a size class.

TRBJ2-7 | TRBV6-2/TRBV6-3 | NA | few | TGTGCCAGCACCTCCCCTCGGAATTCCTACGAGCAGTACTTC | CASTSPRNSYEQYF
TRBJ1-2 | TRBV7-9 | NA | few | TGTGCCAGCAGCTTAAACACAGGAGAGTATGGCTACACCTTC | CASSLNTGEYGYTF
TRBJ1-3 | TRBV5-6 | NA | few | TGTGCCAGCAGCAGATCCCCGTCTGGAAACACCATATATTTT | CASSRSPSGNTIYF
TRBJ1-5 | TRBV20-1 | NA | many | TGCAGTGCTCCGGCCGGGGGGAAGGAAAATCAGCCCCAGCATTTT | CSAPAGGKENQPQHF
TRBJ2-5 | TRBV2 | NA | once | NA | CACSARDLGKTQYF
TRBJ1-6 | TRBV6-5 | NA | NA | TGTGCCAGCAGCGCGAGTCGAGATTATGCGCCCCTCCACTTT | CASSASRDYAPLHF
TRBJ1-1 | TRBV9 | NA | many | TGTGCCAGCAGCGTAGATGAGGTGAGGACTGAAGCTTTCTTT | CASSVDEVRTEAFF
TRBJ2-2 | TRBV7-8 | TRBD1 | NA | TGTGCCAGCAGTTATCAAGAGGGCCAGGGGGTCGAGGATCTGTTTTTT | CASSYQEGQGVEDLFF
TRBJ2-6 | TRBV5-1 | NA | few | TGCGCCAGCAGAGAGTGGAGGGGGGGAACCCTGACTGGGGCCAACGTCCTGACTTTC | CASREWRGGTLTGANVLTF
TRBJ2-2 | TRBV7-3 | NA | many | TGTGCCAGCAGCTCTACGGGCGCAAACACCGGGGAGCTGTTTTTT | CASSSTGANTGELFF
TRBJ1-1 | TRBV5-1 | NA | many | TGCGCCAGCAGCCCGAGGACGGACAACACTGAAGCTTTCTTT | CASSPRTDNTEAFF
TRBJ1-5 | TRBV15 | TRBD1 | many | TGTGCCACCAGCAGAGAGGGACAGGGGCAGCATTTT | CATSREGQGQHF
TRBJ2-7 | TRBV29-1 | TRBD2 | NA | TGCAGCTGGGCCGGGACTAGCATATACGAGCAGTACTTC | CSWAGTSIYEQYF
TRBJ2-3 | TRBV7-6 | NA | NA | TGTGCCAGCAGCTTAGCCGCGGGCCGGGATACGCAGTATTTT | CASSLAAGRDTQYF
TRBJ2-7 | TRBV7-2 | NA | NA | TGTGCCAGCAGTTACTCGACTTGGCAGGGGAGCGACGAGCAGTACTTC | CASSYSTWQGSDEQYF
TRBJ1-2 | TRBV6-5 | NA | many | TGTGCCAGCAGTTACTCGTACGCACCCGCCAGCTATGGCTACACCTTC | CASSYSYAPASYGYTF
TRBJ1-2 | TRBV7-2 | NA | once | TGTGCCAACAGCCAAGCAGTAGCCCGGACGGAGGGCTACACCTTC | CANSQAVARTEGYTF
TRBJ2-7 | TRBV9 | NA | many | TGTGCCAGCAGCCCACTAAGCGGCTCCTACGAGCAGTACTTC | CASSPLSGSYEQYF
TRBJ1-1 | TRBV19 | NA | many | TGTGCCAGTAGTATAGAGGGGATGAACACTGAAGCTTTCTTT | CASSIEGMNTEAFF
TRBJ1-4 | TRBV19 | NA | many | TGTGCCAGTAGGAGGACCGGCAAACAGAATGAAAAACTGTTTTTT | CASRRTGKQNEKLFF
TRBJ1-1 | TRBV30 | NA | few | TGTGCCTGGAGTGTAAGATCCAGAGGTAACACTGAAGCTTTCTTT | CAWSVRSRGNTEAFF